This T cell receptor (beta chain) was sequenced in a study of T-cell reconstitution after alpha-beta-depleted transplantation in children. Study-level findings and limits: Approximately two months post-transplant, alpha-beta T cells reportedly originated from several hundred expanded graft clones. The study traced high day-60 TCRbeta diversity in some patients to surviving recipient T cells and thymic progenitors. Among T cells one year after transplant, newly produced cells accounted for most counts and diversity.

V trimming: 3 bases; J trimming: 5 bases; junction bases outside the gene matches: 7. Germline V gene sequence: CDR1 SGHKS, CDR2 YYEKEE (reference sequence). CDR3 length: 16 residues. As it was prepared, the TCRbeta library received unique molecular identifiers. TCRdb independently ran MiXCR on the PCR reads; one entry per CDR3 protein. The table includes 440,000 or so distinct CDR3 sequences, around two fifths detected once. There are many counts of this clonotype. No antigen is known for it. This material consisted of PBMCs, taken before TCRalphabeta/CD19-depleted stem cell transplant. This TCR was recovered from a girl under 10 years old with aplastic anemia, due to receive a stem cell transplant. This chain joins TRBV5-5 and TRBJ2-2, with 10 bases fitting TRBD2. The CDR3 coding sequence is TGTGCCAGCAGCTGGAACCCGGGACTAGCGACCGGGGAGCTGTTTTTT. Translating gives CASSWNPGLATGELFF.